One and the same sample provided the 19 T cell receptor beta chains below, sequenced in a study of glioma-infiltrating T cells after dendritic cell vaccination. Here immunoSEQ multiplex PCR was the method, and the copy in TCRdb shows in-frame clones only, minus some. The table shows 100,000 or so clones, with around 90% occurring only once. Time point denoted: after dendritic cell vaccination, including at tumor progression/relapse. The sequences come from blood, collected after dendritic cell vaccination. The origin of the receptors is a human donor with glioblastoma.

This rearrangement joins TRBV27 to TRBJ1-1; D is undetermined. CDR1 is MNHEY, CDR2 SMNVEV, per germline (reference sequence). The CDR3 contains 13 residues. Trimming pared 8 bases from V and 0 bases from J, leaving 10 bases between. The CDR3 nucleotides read TGTGCCAGCGCGACTCGTATGAACACTGAAGCTTTCTTT. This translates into CASATRMNTEAFF.

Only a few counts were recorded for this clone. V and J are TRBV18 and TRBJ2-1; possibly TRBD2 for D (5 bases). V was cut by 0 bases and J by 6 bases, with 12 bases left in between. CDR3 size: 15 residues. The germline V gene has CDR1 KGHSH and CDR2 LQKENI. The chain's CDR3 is CASSPPTIPGNEQFF. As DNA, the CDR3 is TGTGCCAGCTCACCACCGACTATTCCAGGCAATGAGCAGTTCTTC. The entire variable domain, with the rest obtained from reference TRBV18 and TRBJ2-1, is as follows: NAGVMQNPRHLVRRRGQEARLRCSPMKGHSHVYWYRQLPEEGLKFMVYLQKENIIDESGMPKERFSAEFPKEGPSILRIQQVVRGDSAAYFCASSPPTIPGNEQFFGPGTRLTVL.

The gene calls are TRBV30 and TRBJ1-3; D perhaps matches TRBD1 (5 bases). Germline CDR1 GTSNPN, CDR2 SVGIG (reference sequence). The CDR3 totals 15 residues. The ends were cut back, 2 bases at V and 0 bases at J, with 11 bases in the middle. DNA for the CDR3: TGTGCCTGGAGTTTCGGACACCGCTCTGGAAACACCATATATTTT. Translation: CAWSFGHRSGNTIYF.

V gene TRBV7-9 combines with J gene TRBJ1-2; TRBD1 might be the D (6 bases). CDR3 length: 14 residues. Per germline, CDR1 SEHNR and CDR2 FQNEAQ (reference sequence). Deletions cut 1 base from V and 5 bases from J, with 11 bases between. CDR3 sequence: CASSLGGRGYGYTF. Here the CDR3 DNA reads TGTGCCAGCAGCTTAGGGGGCAGGGGATATGGCTACACCTTC.

As DNA, the CDR3 is TGTGCCAGCAGCTTAGGACAGGAGAATTCACCCCTCCACTTT. Protein: CASSLGQENSPLHF. The chain couples TRBV7-8 to TRBJ1-6; D is possibly TRBD1 (6 bases). This CDR3 is built from 14 residues. V was pared by 1 base and J by 7 bases, with 8 bases between. CDR1 is SGHVS and CDR2 is FQNEAQ in the germline V gene. Complete variable domain (other parts from reference TRBV7-8 and TRBJ1-6): GAGVSQSPRYKVAKRGQDVALRCDPISGHVSLFWYQQALGQGPEFLTYFQNEAQLDKSGLPSDRFFAERPEGSVSTLKIQRTQQEDSAVYLCASSLGQENSPLHFGNGTRLTVT.

The CDR3 nucleotides read TGCGCCAGCAGCTTGGTACAGACCCAGAACACTGAAGCTTTCTTT. Its translation is CASSLVQTQNTEAFF. The chain has TRBV5-1 and TRBJ1-1; D not certain. This CDR3 contains 15 residues. The V gene lost 0 bases and the J gene lost 1 base, with 10 bases spanning the gap. The germline V gene encodes CDR1 SGHRS and CDR2 YFSETQ.

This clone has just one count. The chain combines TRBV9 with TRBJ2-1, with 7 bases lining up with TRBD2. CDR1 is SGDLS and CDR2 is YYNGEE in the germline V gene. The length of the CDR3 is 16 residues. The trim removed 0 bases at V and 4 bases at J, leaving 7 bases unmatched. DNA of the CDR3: TGTGCCAGCAGCGTAGGGGCGGGAGTGGGTTACAATGAGCAGTTCTTC. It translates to CASSVGAGVGYNEQFF.

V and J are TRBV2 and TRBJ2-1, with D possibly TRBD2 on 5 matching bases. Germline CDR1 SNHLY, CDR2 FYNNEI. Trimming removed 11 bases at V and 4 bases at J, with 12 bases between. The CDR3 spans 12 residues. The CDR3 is CAGGLFYNEQFF. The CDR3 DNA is TGTGCCGGCGGACTGTTTTACAATGAGCAGTTCTTC. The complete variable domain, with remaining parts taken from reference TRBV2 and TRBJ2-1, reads EPEVTQTPSHQVTQMGQEVILRCVPISNHLYFYWYRQILGQKVEFLVSFYNNEISEKSEIFDDQFSVERPDGSNFTLKIRSTKLEDSAMYFCAGGLFYNEQFFGPGTRLTVL.

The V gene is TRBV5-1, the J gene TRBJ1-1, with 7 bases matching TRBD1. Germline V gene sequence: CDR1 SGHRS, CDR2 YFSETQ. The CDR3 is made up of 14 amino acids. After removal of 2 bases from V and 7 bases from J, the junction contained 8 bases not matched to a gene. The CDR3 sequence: CASSFEQGFGEAFF. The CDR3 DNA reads TGCGCCAGCAGCTTCGAACAGGGGTTCGGTGAAGCTTTCTTT.

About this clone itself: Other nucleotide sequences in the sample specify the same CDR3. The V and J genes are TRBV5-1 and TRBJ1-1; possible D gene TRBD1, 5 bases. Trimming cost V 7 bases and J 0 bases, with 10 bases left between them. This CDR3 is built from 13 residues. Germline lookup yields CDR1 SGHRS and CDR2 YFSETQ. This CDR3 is CASRWGVNTEAFF. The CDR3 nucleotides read TGCGCCAGCCGATGGGGGGTGAACACTGAAGCTTTCTTT.

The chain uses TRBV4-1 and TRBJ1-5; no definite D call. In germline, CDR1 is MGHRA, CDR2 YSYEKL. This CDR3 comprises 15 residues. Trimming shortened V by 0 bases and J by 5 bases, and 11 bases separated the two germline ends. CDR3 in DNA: TGCGCCAGCAGCCAAGAGGGAGGCCAGCATCAGCCCCAGCATTTT. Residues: CASSQEGGQHQPQHF.

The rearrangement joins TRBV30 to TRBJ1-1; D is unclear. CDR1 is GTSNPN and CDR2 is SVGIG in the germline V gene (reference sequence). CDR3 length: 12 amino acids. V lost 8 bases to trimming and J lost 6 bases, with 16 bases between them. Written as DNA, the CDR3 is TGTGCCCGGAAACCCCCGGTATCTGAAGCTTTCTTT. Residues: CARKPPVSEAFF. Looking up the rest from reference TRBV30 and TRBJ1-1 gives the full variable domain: SQTIHQWPATLVQPVGSPLSLECTVEGTSNPNLYWYRQAAGRGLQLLFYSVGIGQISSEVPQNLSASRPQDRQFILSSKKLLLSDSGFYLCARKPPVSEAFFGQGTRLTVV.

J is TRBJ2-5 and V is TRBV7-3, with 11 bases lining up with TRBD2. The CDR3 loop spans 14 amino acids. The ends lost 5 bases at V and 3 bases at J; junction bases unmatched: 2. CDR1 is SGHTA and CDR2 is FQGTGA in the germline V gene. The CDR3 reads CASSPGLAEETQYF. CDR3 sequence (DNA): TGTGCCAGCAGCCCGGGACTAGCGGAAGAGACCCAGTACTTC.

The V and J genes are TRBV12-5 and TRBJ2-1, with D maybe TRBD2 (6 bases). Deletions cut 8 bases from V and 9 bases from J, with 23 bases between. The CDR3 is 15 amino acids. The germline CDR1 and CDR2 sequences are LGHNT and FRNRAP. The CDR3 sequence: CASSLEGLLSSEQFF. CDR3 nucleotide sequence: TGTGCTAGTTCCCTTGAGGGACTCCTGAGCAGTGAGCAGTTCTTC.

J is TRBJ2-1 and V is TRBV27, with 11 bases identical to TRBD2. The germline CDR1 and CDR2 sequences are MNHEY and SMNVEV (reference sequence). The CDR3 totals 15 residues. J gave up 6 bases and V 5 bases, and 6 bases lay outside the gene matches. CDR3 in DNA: TGTGCCAGCAGTATCCCCGGGACTAGCGGCAATGAGCAGTTCTTC. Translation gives CASSIPGTSGNEQFF.

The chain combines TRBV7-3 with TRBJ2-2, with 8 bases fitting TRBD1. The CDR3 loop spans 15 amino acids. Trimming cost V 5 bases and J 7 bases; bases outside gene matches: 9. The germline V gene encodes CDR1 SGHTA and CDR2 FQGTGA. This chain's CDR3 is CASSRRTGGIGELFF. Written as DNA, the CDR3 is TGTGCCAGCAGCAGGAGAACAGGGGGGATCGGGGAGCTGTTTTTT. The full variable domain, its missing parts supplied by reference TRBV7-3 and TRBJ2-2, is GAGVSQTPSNKVTEKGKYVELRCDPISGHTALYWYRQSLGQGPEFLIYFQGTGAADDSGLPNDRFFAVRPEGSVSTLKIQRTERGDSAVYLCASSRRTGGIGELFFGEGSRLTVL.

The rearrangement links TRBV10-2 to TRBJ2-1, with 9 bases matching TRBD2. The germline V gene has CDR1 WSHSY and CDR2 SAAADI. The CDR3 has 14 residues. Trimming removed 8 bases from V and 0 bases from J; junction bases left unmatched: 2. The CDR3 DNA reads TGCGCCAGCGGTAGCGGGAGCTCCTACAATGAGCAGTTCTTC. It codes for CASGSGSSYNEQFF.

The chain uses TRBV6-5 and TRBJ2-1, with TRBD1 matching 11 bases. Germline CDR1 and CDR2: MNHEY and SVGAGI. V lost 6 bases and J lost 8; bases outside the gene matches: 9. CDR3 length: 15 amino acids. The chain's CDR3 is CASRTRTGGKYEQFF. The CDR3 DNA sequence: TGTGCCAGCAGAACACGGACAGGGGGCAAGTATGAGCAGTTCTTC.

The CDR3 loop reads CASITGPGMNTEAFF. In DNA, the CDR3 is TGTGCCAGCATCACCGGGCCAGGGATGAACACTGAAGCTTTCTTT. J is TRBJ1-1 and V is TRBV5-8; a weak D match, TRBD1 (5 bases). This CDR3 has 15 residues. Germline CDR1 is SGHTS and CDR2 is YDEGEE. V was pared by 6 bases and J by 0 bases, with 15 bases between.